This T cell receptor beta chain appears in the sequencing data of a study of human T cells and chemical hapten exposure. Documented time point: pre-sensitization, week 0. Specified treatment: therapeutic diphenylcyclopropenone sensitization with weekly scalp DPC. Germline V CDR1 and CDR2: LGHNA, YNFKEQ. V lost 0 bases and J lost 5; bases outside the gene matches: 5. CDR3 length equals 17 residues. MiXCR was run by TCRdb on the RACE reads, yielding one entry per CDR3 protein. The data hold about 68,000 distinct CDR3 sequences, with approximately 11% observed a single time. This clonotype came up a few times.

The receptor was isolated from a woman aged 45-65 years with alopecia areata. Some clones in this sample may be carry-over from other donors' samples. The chain recombines TRBV4-2 with TRBJ2-1, with TRBD2 identical over 12 bases. Sequenced material: whole blood, taken in connection with sensitization to the hapten diphenylcyclopropenone (DPC). The CDR3 loop is CASSQDPSGGANNEQFF. CDR3 DNA sequence: TGTGCCAGCAGCCAAGATCCTAGCGGGGGGGCCAACAATGAGCAGTTCTTC.